The rows below give T cell receptor beta chains drawn from one sample of a study of post-analysis software for immune sequencing data. In TCRdb, the PCR reads were re-called with MiXCR into one record per CDR3 protein. In the table there are about 430,000 distinct CDR3 sequences, about 40% of which are singletons. The sequencing sample was made of blood. These receptors were taken from a girl aged 2-10 years with multiple sclerosis. The CDR3 runs from the conserved cysteine through the conserved F or W. D genes are given only for firm matches. Size is stated for part of the rows, as once, few or many counts, or as a class when the clone is expanded.

cdr3_nt cdr3_aa d_call j_call clone_size v_call
TGCGCCAGCGGAGTAGCGGGAGGGTGGATTGAGCAGTTCTTC CASGVAGGWIEQFF TRBD2 TRBJ2-1 NA TRBV10-2
TGCGCCAGCAGCTTGGAGGCAGAAGAGACCCAGTACTTC CASSLEAEETQYF NA TRBJ2-5 NA TRBV5-1
TGTGCCAGCAGTTCAACCGGGACAGGCACAGATACGCAGTATTTT CASSSTGTGTDTQYF TRBD1 TRBJ2-3 few TRBV27
TGTGCCAGCAGCCATCCCTCGGACCTTACTTACGAGCAGTACTTC CASSHPSDLTYEQYF NA TRBJ2-7 NA TRBV4-2
TGTGCCGGCAGTTACCAGGGTGGCAATGAGCAGTTCTTC CAGSYQGGNEQFF NA TRBJ2-1 NA TRBV6-5
TGTGCCAGCAGCTTAGCATTAGCGTACGGGCTAGATACGCAGTATTTT CASSLALAYGLDTQYF NA TRBJ2-3 few TRBV7-6
TGCAGCCCAGAGGGTAGCGGGGGGCACAATGAGCAGTTCTTC CSPEGSGGHNEQFF TRBD2 TRBJ2-1 few TRBV29-1
TGCGCCAGCAGCCCAAACCTTGGTTCCTACAATGAGCAGTTCTTC CASSPNLGSYNEQFF NA TRBJ2-1 once TRBV5-1
TGTGCCACCAGCAGAGCCAGGGGGACCTCCTCCAACAAAGGTGAAGCTAACTATGGCTACACCTTC CATSRARGTSSNKGEANYGYTF TRBD1 TRBJ1-2 few TRBV15
TGTGCCACCAGCAGTTACTTATTCCACTACGAGCAGTACTTC CATSSYLFHYEQYF NA TRBJ2-7 many TRBV15
TGTGCCAGCAGTTTCTGGACAGGGCCAGGTTACGAGCAGTACTTC CASSFWTGPGYEQYF TRBD1 TRBJ2-7 few TRBV12-3/TRBV12-4
TGTGCCAGCAGCTTAGGGTGGCAGACCACTGAAGCTTTCTTT CASSLGWQTTEAFF NA TRBJ1-1 NA TRBV7-2
TGTGCTAGCAGCTTCGGGACGGGGAGCTCCTACGAGCAGTACTTC CASSFGTGSSYEQYF NA TRBJ2-7 few TRBV7-7
TGCGCCAGCAGCCAACCCCTGCGGGGGGGCCATGAGCAGTTCTTC CASSQPLRGGHEQFF TRBD2 TRBJ2-1 many TRBV4-1
TGTGCCAGCAGCTCCTGGACAGACCAAGAGACCCAGTACTTC CASSSWTDQETQYF NA TRBJ2-5 NA TRBV11-2
TGCGCCAGCAGCCAAGGGCAGGGAGTTCGTGACTATGGCTACACCTTC CASSQGQGVRDYGYTF NA TRBJ1-2 few TRBV4-1
TGTGCCAGCAGAATCCCGGGCGGGCGGGAGCAGTACTTC CASRIPGGREQYF TRBD2 TRBJ2-4 NA TRBV28
TGCAGCGCCGACTGGGGACAGGGGGAGCAGTACTTC CSADWGQGEQYF TRBD1 TRBJ2-7 NA TRBV29-1
TGTGCCAGCAGTGTTTGGTTCACCTACGAGCAGTACTTC CASSVWFTYEQYF NA TRBJ2-7 few TRBV2
TGTGCCAGCAGCTTAAGGGGACAGGTATACAATGAGCAGTTCTTC CASSLRGQVYNEQFF TRBD1 TRBJ2-1 NA TRBV7-9
TGTGCCAGCAGCTTAGGAATTGGGACAAAGTACAATGAGCAGTTCTTC CASSLGIGTKYNEQFF NA TRBJ2-1 NA TRBV11-3
TGTGCCAGCCTAGGGACAGACTATGGCTACACCTTC CASLGTDYGYTF TRBD1 TRBJ1-2 NA TRBV28
TGTGCCAGCAGTTTATCGGGGGCCCCCTACAATGAGCAGTTCTTC CASSLSGAPYNEQFF NA TRBJ2-1 NA TRBV28